This T cell receptor (beta chain) originates from a study of regulatory T cells in long-lasting Graves disease. Study conclusions and caveats: Persistent Graves' patients had lower TCR diversity than newly diagnosed ones. Only peripheral blood was studied, not thyroid tissue.

This sample's time point: persistent/refractory GD, antithyroid drugs over 5 years with positive TRAb. RNA from PBMCs was the source of the TCR library. Ten or more counts support this clonotype. The antigen remains unidentified. Library construction for TCR beta used iRepertoire HTBI primers and Arm-PCR of CDR3 regions. TCRdb re-called the multiplex PCR reads with MiXCR, one entry per CDR3 protein. Found here are over 450,000 distinct CDR3 sequences, around a fifth of them singletons; the top ten hold 6.5% to 9%. The input for sequencing was peripheral blood mononuclear cells (PBMCs), taken when the disease was refractory, from a patient treated with antithyroid drugs. This TCR was recovered from a female donor with Graves disease.

The CDR3 region is CASSEGARETQYF. CDR3 nucleotides: TGTGCCAGCAGTGAGGGGGCACGGGAGACCCAGTACTTC. The chain uses TRBV2 and TRBJ2-5, with a tentative D call TRBD1 (6 bases). The CDR3 runs 13 residues. V was shortened by 3 bases and J by 5 bases, with 10 bases between the two germline ends. Germline V lookup: CDR1 SNHLY, CDR2 FYNNEI.